These 12 T cell receptor beta chains were all obtained from the same sample, sequenced in a study of OX40 agonist ivuxolimab in advanced cancers. Receptor libraries were prepared by the immunoSEQ multiplex PCR assay. The clones in this table, taken by TCRdb from immuneACCESS, are in-frame only. Not every clone is retained; where verified, under half of the shortfall comes from an unresolved V gene, and the cause of the rest is unknown. A total of 55,000 to 80,000 clones appear in this sample, approximately 92% of them only once. Together, the top ten hold roughly 0.56% of the sample. The sequences come from CD4+ or CD8+ T cells sorted from blood, collected in a trial of the OX40 agonist ivuxolimab. The receptors here all came from an adult with an advanced solid tumor such as melanoma, head and neck, liver or kidney cancer.

A single count supports this clone. The chain uses TRBV2 and TRBJ2-7; D is uncertain. The ends were cut back, 6 bases at V and 0 bases at J, with 15 bases in the middle. Germline CDR1 and CDR2: SNHLY and FYNNEI. This CDR3 is built from 15 residues. The CDR3 spells CASRRISVSSYEQYF. The DNA for the CDR3 is TGTGCCAGCAGGCGGATTTCCGTCAGCTCCTACGAGCAGTACTTC. The whole variable domain, filled in from reference TRBV2 and TRBJ2-7, reads EPEVTQTPSHQVTQMGQEVILRCVPISNHLYFYWYRQILGQKVEFLVSFYNNEISEKSEIFDDQFSVERPDGSNFTLKIRSTKLEDSAMYFCASRRISVSSYEQYFGPGTRLTVT.

CDR3 region: CASRRGTGLNQPQHF. Written as DNA, the CDR3 is TGCGCCAGCAGACGGGGGACAGGGCTTAATCAGCCCCAGCATTTT. V and J are TRBV10-2 and TRBJ1-5; the match to TRBD1 covers 9 bases. CDR3 length: 15 amino acids. CDR1 and CDR2 (germline): WSHSY, SAAADI. Trimming at V came to 6 bases and at J to 4 bases, leaving 7 bases not matched to a gene.

This sequence joins TRBV11-3 and TRBJ1-1; a possible D gene is TRBD1 (5 bases). Germline assignment: CDR1 SGHNT and CDR2 YENEEA. Trimming took off 1 base at V and 4 bases at J, with 10 bases between the two ends. This CDR3 has 14 residues. CDR3 bases: TGTGCCAGCAGCTTAGGTGTGGGGGTCACTGAAGCTTTCTTT. This translates into CASSLGVGVTEAFF.

V usage is TRBV29-1 and J usage is TRBJ1-2; 9 bases are shared with TRBD1. Germline V gene data show CDR1 as SQVTM and CDR2 as ANQGSEA. The ends lost 7 bases at V and 5 bases at J; junction bases unmatched: 14. This CDR3 comprises 15 residues. CDR3 sequence: CSADQSRDREYGYTF. The CDR3 coding sequence is TGCAGCGCTGACCAGTCCCGGGACAGGGAATATGGCTACACCTTC.

This clone was seen only a few times. The chain uses TRBV11-1 and TRBJ2-5; a possible D gene is TRBD2 (5 bases). Germline values: CDR1 SGHAT, CDR2 FQDESV (reference sequence). Trimming shortened V by 1 base and J by 9 bases, and 9 bases separated the two germline ends. This CDR3 spans 12 amino acids. The DNA for the CDR3 is TGTGCCAGCAGCTTAGATAAAGCGGCCCAGTACTTC. It yields the protein CASSLDKAAQYF.

The rearrangement uses TRBV15 and TRBJ2-7; D may match TRBD1 or TRBD2 (5 bases each). CDR1 is LNHNV and CDR2 is YYDKDF in the germline V gene (reference sequence). The CDR3 length is 17 residues. V lost 1 base and J lost 4, with 20 bases in between. Written as DNA, the CDR3 is TGTGCCACCAGCAGAGTAACAGGCACAGGAGGCGGATACGAGCAGTACTTC. Its protein is CATSRVTGTGGGYEQYF.

This clone occurred once. This CDR3 is CASSENSDTQYF. CDR3 sequence (DNA): TGTGCCAGCAGTGAAAATTCGGATACGCAGTATTTT. The V gene is TRBV2, the J gene TRBJ2-3; no firm D call. CDR3 length: 12 residues. CDR1 is SNHLY, CDR2 FYNNEI, per germline. Deletions cut 2 bases from V and 6 bases from J, with 6 bases between.

The chain is built from TRBV5-1 and TRBJ1-2; tentative D call: TRBD1 (5 bases). The V end was cut by 2 bases, the J end by 8 bases, with 16 bases between. The CDR3 is 14 amino acids. Germline CDR1 is SGHRS and CDR2 is YFSETQ. This CDR3 is CASSFGTQGGGYTF. The CDR3 DNA sequence: TGCGCCAGCAGCTTCGGGACCCAGGGCGGAGGCTACACCTTC.

This chain uses TRBV19 with TRBJ2-7; D is uncertain. CDR1 LNHDA and CDR2 SQIVND come from the germline V gene (reference sequence). Trimming removed 1 base from V and 7 bases from J, with 11 bases in between. This CDR3 comprises 13 residues. The CDR3 sequence: CASSIAQMGEQYF. Written as DNA, the CDR3 is TGTGCCAGTAGTATAGCCCAAATGGGGGAGCAGTACTTC.

The rearrangement joins TRBV7-2 to TRBJ1-5, with D hard to call. The CDR3 loop spans 15 amino acids. Trimming left V 1 base short and J 4 bases short, with 11 bases between. Germline-derived CDR1 and CDR2 are SGHTA and FQGNSA. CDR3 loop: CASSLDPGRNQPQHF. In DNA form, the CDR3 reads TGTGCCAGCAGCTTAGATCCGGGAAGGAATCAGCCCCAGCATTTT.

The chain is built from TRBV6-4 and TRBJ1-2; D gene uncertain. V was pared by 0 bases and J by 4 bases, with 9 bases between. The CDR3 is 14 amino acids. Germline assignment: CDR1 MRHNA and CDR2 SNTAGT. The CDR3, as DNA: TGTGCCAGCAGTGACTCGGGCAGAACCTATGGCTACACCTTC. Its protein is CASSDSGRTYGYTF.

The chain combines TRBV28 with TRBJ2-1, with 7 bases that match TRBD2. The germline V gene encodes CDR1 MDHEN and CDR2 SYDVKM. The CDR3 extends over 15 amino acids. With 6 bases clipped from V and 7 bases from J, the junction kept 12 bases outside the gene matches. The CDR3 protein is CASSPWGGKGNEQFF. The CDR3 nucleotides read TGTGCCAGCAGCCCATGGGGAGGGAAGGGGAATGAGCAGTTCTTC.